The text below deals with one T cell receptor beta chain. Researchers ran the PCR with 60 Vbeta and 13 Jbeta primers. Using immunoSEQ multiplex PCR, the repertoire was profiled, and TCRdb retains in-frame clones only, with some absent. The sample contains 100,000 to 150,000 clones, 75% to 85% of which appear only once. The sample belongs to a study of cytomegalovirus exposure and HLA in healthy donors. Germline values: CDR1 SNHLY, CDR2 FYNNEI. V dropped 1 base and J dropped 6; count of bases not matched to a gene: 5. The CDR3 consists of 14 residues. Sequencing was done on a sample of PBMCs. The V gene is TRBV2, the J gene TRBJ1-2; 7 bases map to TRBD1. This receptor was taken from a man aged 25 to 40 in good health and CMV-seropositive. This CDR3 is CASSEGQGSDGYTF. CDR3 DNA sequence: TGTGCCAGCAGTGAAGGACAGGGCAGCGATGGCTACACCTTC.